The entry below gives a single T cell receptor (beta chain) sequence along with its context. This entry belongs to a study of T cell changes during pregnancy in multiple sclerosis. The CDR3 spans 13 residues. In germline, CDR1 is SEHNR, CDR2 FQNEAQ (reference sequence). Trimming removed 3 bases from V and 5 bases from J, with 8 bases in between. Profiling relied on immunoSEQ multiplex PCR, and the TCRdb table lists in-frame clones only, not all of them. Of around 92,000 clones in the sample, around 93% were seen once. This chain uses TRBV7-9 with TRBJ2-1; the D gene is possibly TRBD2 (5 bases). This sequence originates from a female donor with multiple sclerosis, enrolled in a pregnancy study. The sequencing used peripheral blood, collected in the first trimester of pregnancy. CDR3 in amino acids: CASSLRGNNEQFF. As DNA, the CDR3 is TGTGCCAGCAGCTTGAGAGGGAACAATGAGCAGTTCTTC. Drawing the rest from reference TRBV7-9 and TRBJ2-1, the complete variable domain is DTGVSQNPRHKITKRGQNVTFRCDPISEHNRLYWYRQTLGQGPEFLTYFQNEAQLEKSRLLSDRFSAERPKGSFSTLEIQRTEQGDSAMYLCASSLRGNNEQFFGPGTRLTVL.